This T cell receptor beta chain emerged from a study of blood T cell repertoires in COVID-19. At the level of the study: The cDNA or gDNA used as material had been derived from T cells, B-cell-depleted T cells, or PBMCs.

The CDR3 runs to 14 residues. The junction had 9 bases not matched to a gene; V was cut back by 3 bases and J by 7 bases. The germline V gene encodes CDR1 MNHEY and CDR2 SVGEGT. The method was immunoSEQ multiplex PCR; TCRdb's version includes in-frame clones alone and lacks a portion of them. The repertoire holds 200,000 to 300,000 clones, 88% seen once, with around 0.8% in the top ten. The rearrangement uses TRBV6-2 or TRBV6-3 and TRBJ2-7; 7 nucleotides match TRBD1. The sample was peripheral blood. This TCR derives from a young woman with acute or convalescent COVID-19. CDR3 bases: TGTGCCAGCAGTTATATAGGACAGGTCGGGGAGCAGTACTTC. It is translated as CASSYIGQVGEQYF.